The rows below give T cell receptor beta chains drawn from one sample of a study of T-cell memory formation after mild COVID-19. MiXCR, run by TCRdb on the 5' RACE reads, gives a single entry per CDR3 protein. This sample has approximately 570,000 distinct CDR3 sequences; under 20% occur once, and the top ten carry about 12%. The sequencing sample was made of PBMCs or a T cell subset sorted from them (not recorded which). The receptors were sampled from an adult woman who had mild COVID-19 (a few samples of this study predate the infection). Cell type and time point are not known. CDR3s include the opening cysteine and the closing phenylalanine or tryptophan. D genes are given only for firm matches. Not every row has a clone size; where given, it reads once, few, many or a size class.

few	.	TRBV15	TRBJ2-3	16	CATSRGTGIVIDTQYF
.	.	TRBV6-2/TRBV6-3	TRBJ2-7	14	CASTISPEGSEQYF
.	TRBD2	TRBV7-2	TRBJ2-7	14	CATLAGGSSYEQYF
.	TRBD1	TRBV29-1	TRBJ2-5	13	CSVGTGVGQTQYF
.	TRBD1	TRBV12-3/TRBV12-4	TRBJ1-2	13	CASSLTGGSGYTF
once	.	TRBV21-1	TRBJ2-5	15	CASTHTANTRETQYF
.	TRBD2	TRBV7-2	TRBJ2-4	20	CASSSPRLAGQDLAKNIQYF
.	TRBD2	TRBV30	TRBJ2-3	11	CALTSVDTQYF
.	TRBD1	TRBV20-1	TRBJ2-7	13	CSAYQGATYEQYF
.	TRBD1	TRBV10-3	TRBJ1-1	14	CAIREPGQMTEAFF
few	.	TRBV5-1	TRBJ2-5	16	CASSIQGQAAQETQYF
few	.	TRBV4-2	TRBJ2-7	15	CASSQDLGAVYEQYF
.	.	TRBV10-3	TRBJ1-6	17	CATLEAGESSYNSPLHF
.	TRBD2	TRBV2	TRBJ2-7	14	CASSQPSGTYEQYF
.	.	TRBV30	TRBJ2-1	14	CAWSPHAAFNEQFF
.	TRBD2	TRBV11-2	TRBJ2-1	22	CASSFRTGRTSGGSSSYNEQFF
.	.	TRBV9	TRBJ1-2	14	CASSGGPGTSGYTF
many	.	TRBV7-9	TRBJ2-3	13	CASSAQGSDTQYF
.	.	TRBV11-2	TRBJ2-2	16	CASSPLAGTNTGELFF
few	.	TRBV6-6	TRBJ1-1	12	CASSYRDSEAFF
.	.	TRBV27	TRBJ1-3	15	CASSFSGAGGNTIYF
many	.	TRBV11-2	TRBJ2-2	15	CASSLAAGGTGELFF
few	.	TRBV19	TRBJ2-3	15	CASSIWVRGTDTQYF
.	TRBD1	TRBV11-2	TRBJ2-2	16	CASSPVRGQGTGELFF
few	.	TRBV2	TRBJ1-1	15	CASSEAEDYRAEAFF
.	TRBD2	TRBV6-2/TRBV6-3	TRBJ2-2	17	CASSETSSGSPAGELFF
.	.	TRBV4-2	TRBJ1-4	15	CASSQGTATNEKLFF
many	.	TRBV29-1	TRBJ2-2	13	CSVDGTATGELFF
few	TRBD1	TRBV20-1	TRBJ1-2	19	CSARPPHLQGPNDMYGYTF
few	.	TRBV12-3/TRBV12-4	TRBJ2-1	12	CASSRPNNEQFF
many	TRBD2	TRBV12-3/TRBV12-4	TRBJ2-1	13	CASRLNSGGQQFF
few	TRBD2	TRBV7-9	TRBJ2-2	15	CASTSGGTNTGELFF
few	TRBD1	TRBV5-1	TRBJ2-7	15	CASSLRQGRPYEQYF
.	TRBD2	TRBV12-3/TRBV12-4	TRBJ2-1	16	CASSLQAGVTYNEQFF
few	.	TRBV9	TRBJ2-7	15	CASSVAPGLLYEQYF
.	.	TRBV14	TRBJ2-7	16	CASSPVGGTETNEQYF
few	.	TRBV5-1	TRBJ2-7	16	CASSLPSVHPTYEQYF